Listed below are T cell receptor beta chains from one sample, sequenced in a study of blood T cell repertoires in COVID-19. Clones were read by immunoSEQ multiplex PCR, and TCRdb kept only the in-frame ones, dropping some. The repertoire holds about 300,000 clones, with around 88% as singletons. The sample comprised peripheral blood. The receptors were gathered from a woman aged 30 to 39 with COVID-19, enrolled during active disease. The CDR3 runs from the conserved cysteine through the conserved F or W. D genes are given only for firm matches. Clone size is not always given. Where it is, it says once, few, many or a class for expanded clones.

D: TRBD1
J: TRBJ2-1
length: 13
size: -
V: TRBV2
DNA: TGTGCCAGCAGGGGGACAGGGAACAATGAGCAGTTCTTC
CDR3: CASRGTGNNEQFF

D: TRBD2
J: TRBJ2-1
length: 19
size: -
V: TRBV7-2
DNA: TGTGCCAGCAGCTTAGGCCCAGCGGGGGGGCCCATAATAAACAATGAGCAGTTCTTC
CDR3: CASSLGPAGGPIINNEQFF

D: TRBD1
J: TRBJ1-1
length: 18
size: -
V: TRBV7-9
DNA: TGTGCCAGCAGCTTACACCCGATGAGGGACAGTCGACACACTGAAGCTTTCTTT
CDR3: CASSLHPMRDSRHTEAFF

D: -
J: TRBJ1-6
length: 14
size: -
V: TRBV5-6
DNA: TGTGCCAGCAGCTTGGGTGGCGGAAATTCACCCCTCCACTTT
CDR3: CASSLGGGNSPLHF

D: -
J: TRBJ2-2
length: 15
size: -
V: TRBV14
DNA: TGTGCCAGCAGCCAAGGGACAGCCTACACCGGGGAGCTGTTTTTT
CDR3: CASSQGTAYTGELFF

D: -
J: TRBJ1-1
length: 15
size: -
V: TRBV19
DNA: TGTGCCAGTAGTCTTGCATCCGTGGCTTCATCTGAAGCTTTCTTT
CDR3: CASSLASVASSEAFF

D: TRBD1
J: TRBJ1-1
length: 13
size: -
V: TRBV9
DNA: TGTGCCAGCAGCGTGACAGGGGCGGAGGGAGCTTTCTTT
CDR3: CASSVTGAEGAFF

D: -
J: TRBJ1-5
length: 13
size: -
V: TRBV30
DNA: TGTGCCTGGAGTAGACAGGAGAATCAGCCCCAGCATTTT
CDR3: CAWSRQENQPQHF

D: -
J: TRBJ2-1
length: 16
size: -
V: TRBV15
DNA: TGTGCCACCAGCAGAGGATTAGCGGCGAAGTACAATGAGCAGTTCTTC
CDR3: CATSRGLAAKYNEQFF

D: -
J: TRBJ2-5
length: 14
size: once
V: TRBV5-1
DNA: TGCGCCAGCAGCCAAGGACAGGGAGGGGAGACCCAGTACTTC
CDR3: CASSQGQGGETQYF

D: TRBD2
J: TRBJ2-7
length: 13
size: -
V: TRBV12-3/TRBV12-4
DNA: TGTGCCAGCAGAACTAGCGGGGGGGGCGAGCAGTACTTC
CDR3: CASRTSGGGEQYF

D: -
J: TRBJ1-1
length: 14
size: -
V: TRBV11-2
DNA: TGTGCCAGCAGCGAACTTCCCAGGGTCACTGAAGCTTTCTTT
CDR3: CASSELPRVTEAFF

D: -
J: TRBJ1-2
length: 14
size: -
V: TRBV9
DNA: TGTGCCAGCAGCCCGGATAATGGAGGCTATGGCTACACCTTC
CDR3: CASSPDNGGYGYTF

D: TRBD1
J: TRBJ1-1
length: 14
size: -
V: TRBV30
DNA: TGTGCCTGGAGTCAGGGGGCAATGAACACTGAAGCTTTCTTT
CDR3: CAWSQGAMNTEAFF

D: -
J: TRBJ1-1
length: 14
size: -
V: TRBV4-1
DNA: TGCGCCAGCAGCCGGCTTTTGAGGGACACTGAAGCTTTCTTT
CDR3: CASSRLLRDTEAFF

D: TRBD1
J: TRBJ2-5
length: 14
size: -
V: TRBV2
DNA: TGTGCCAGCACCTACGGGACAGGGCAAGAGACCCAGTACTTC
CDR3: CASTYGTGQETQYF

D: TRBD1
J: TRBJ1-6
length: 12
size: -
V: TRBV2
DNA: TGTGCCAGCGGGACAGTCTCTTCACCCCTCCACTTT
CDR3: CASGTVSSPLHF

D: -
J: TRBJ1-6
length: 14
size: few
V: TRBV18
DNA: TGTGCCAGCTCACCCGAGGCAGGGCAATCACCCCTCCACTTT
CDR3: CASSPEAGQSPLHF

D: -
J: TRBJ2-2
length: 14
size: -
V: TRBV2
DNA: TGTGCCAGCAGCCCCAGGGGAGGGACCGGGGAGCTGTTTTTT
CDR3: CASSPRGGTGELFF

D: -
J: TRBJ1-6
length: 17
size: -
V: TRBV7-2
DNA: TGTGCCAGCAGCCAGGCGTCCGGCAGCTCCTATAATTCACCCCTCCACTTT
CDR3: CASSQASGSSYNSPLHF

D: -
J: TRBJ1-2
length: 17
size: once
V: TRBV12-2
DNA: TGTGCAAGTCGCTTCGAAAACAATCAAGGACAGCGCTATGGCTACACCTTC
CDR3: CASRFENNQGQRYGYTF

D: -
J: TRBJ1-2
length: 15
size: -
V: TRBV18
DNA: TGTGCCAGCTCAGAAGGACCCGGGGCTAACTATGGCTACACCTTC
CDR3: CASSEGPGANYGYTF

D: TRBD1
J: TRBJ1-6
length: 16
size: -
V: TRBV23-1
DNA: TGCGCCAGCAGTCCCCAAGACAGGGTGTGGGATTCACCCCTCCACTTT
CDR3: CASSPQDRVWDSPLHF

D: -
J: TRBJ1-2
length: 12
size: once
V: TRBV19
DNA: TGTGCCAGTATCGTTAGTAACTATGGCTACACCTTC
CDR3: CASIVSNYGYTF